This T cell receptor (beta chain) was obtained from a study of T cells in Graves' hyperthyroidism and ophthalmopathy. Amplification targeted TCR beta CDR3 regions from RNA transcripts. RT-PCR in the first round (using the HTBI primer set) targeted the TCR CDR3. MiXCR was run by TCRdb on the multiplex PCR reads, yielding one entry per CDR3 protein. The repertoire holds hundreds of thousands of distinct CDR3 sequences, under 25% seen once, with roughly a third in the top ten. About this clonotype: Being one base from a much bigger clone, this may be a read error.

V lost 5 bases and J lost 2, with 16 bases in between. In germline, CDR1 is MDHEN, CDR2 SYDVKM. The CDR3 is 15 residues long. The sample taken for sequencing was blood. This TCR was recovered from a man aged 25-45 years with Graves' ophthalmopathy. V gene TRBV28 combines with J gene TRBJ2-7; TRBD1 is a possible D gene (5 bases). Written as DNA, the CDR3 is TGTGCCAGCAGTATCCTCGCCCCAGGGCCCTACGAGCAGTACTTC. Protein product: CASSILAPGPYEQYF.